The clone carrying this TCR beta chain was detected many times. Active moderate-to-severe ophthalmopathy, Clinical Activity Score at least 3, NOSPECS at least 4, under 3 months' duration. This entry comes from a study of T cells in Graves' hyperthyroidism and ophthalmopathy. Amplified TCR beta CDR3 regions came from RNA transcripts. First-round RT-PCR with HTBI primers amplified the TCR CDR3 region. TCRdb reprocessed the multiplex PCR reads with MiXCR, giving one entry per CDR3 protein. This repertoire shows hundreds of thousands of distinct CDR3 sequences, around 25% found once; its top ten account for about a third. The CDR3 length is 15 residues. Unmatched junction bases numbered 8, after V lost 5 bases and J lost 1 base. Looked up from germline, CDR1 is SGHNT and CDR2 is YYREEE (reference sequence).

Sequenced sample: blood. This clonotype originated in a woman aged 40 to 49 with Graves' ophthalmopathy. V is TRBV5-4 and J is TRBJ2-5; TRBD1 matches at 7 bases. CDR3 residues: CASSRIGGVQETQYF. In DNA, the CDR3 is TGTGCCAGCAGTAGGATAGGGGGCGTCCAAGAGACCCAGTACTTC.